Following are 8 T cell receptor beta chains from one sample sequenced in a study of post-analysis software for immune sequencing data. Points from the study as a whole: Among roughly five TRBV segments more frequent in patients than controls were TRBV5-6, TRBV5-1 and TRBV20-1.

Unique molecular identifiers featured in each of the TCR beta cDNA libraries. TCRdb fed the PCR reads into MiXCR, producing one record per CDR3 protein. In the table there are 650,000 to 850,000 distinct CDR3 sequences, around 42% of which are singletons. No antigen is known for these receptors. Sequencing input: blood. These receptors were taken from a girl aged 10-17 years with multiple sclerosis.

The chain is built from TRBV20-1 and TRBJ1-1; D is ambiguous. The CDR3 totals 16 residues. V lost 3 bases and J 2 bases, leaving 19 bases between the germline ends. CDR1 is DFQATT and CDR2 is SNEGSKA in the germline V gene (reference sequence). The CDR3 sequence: CSASHPGGRANTEAFF. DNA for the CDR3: TGCAGTGCTAGTCACCCCGGTGGGAGGGCTAACACTGAAGCTTTCTTT.

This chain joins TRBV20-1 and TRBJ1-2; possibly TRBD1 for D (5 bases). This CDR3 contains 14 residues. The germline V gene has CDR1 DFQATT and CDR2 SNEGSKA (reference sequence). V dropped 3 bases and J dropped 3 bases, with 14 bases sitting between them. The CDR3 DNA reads TGCAGTGCTAGGCCAATCAGGGATCACTATGGCTACACCTTC. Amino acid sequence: CSARPIRDHYGYTF.

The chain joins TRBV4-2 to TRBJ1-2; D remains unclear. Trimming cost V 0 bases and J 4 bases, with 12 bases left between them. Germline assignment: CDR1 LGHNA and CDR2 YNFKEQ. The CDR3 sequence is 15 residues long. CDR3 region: CASSQEARTSYGYTF. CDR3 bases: TGTGCCAGCAGCCAAGAGGCCCGGACCAGCTATGGCTACACCTTC.

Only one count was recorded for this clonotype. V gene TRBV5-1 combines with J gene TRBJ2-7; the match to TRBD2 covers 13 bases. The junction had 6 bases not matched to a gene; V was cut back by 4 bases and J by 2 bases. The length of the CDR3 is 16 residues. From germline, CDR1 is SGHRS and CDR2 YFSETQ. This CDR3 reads CASSPGLAGSAYEQYF. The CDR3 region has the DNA TGCGCCAGCAGCCCGGGACTAGCGGGGTCCGCCTACGAGCAGTACTTC.

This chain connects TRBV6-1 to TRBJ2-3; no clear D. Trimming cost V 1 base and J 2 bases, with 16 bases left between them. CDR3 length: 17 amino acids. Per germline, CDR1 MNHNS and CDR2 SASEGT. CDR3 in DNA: TGTGCCAGCAGTGAAGGGGGTTTGTGGTTTACCACAGATACGCAGTATTTT. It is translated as CASSEGGLWFTTDTQYF.

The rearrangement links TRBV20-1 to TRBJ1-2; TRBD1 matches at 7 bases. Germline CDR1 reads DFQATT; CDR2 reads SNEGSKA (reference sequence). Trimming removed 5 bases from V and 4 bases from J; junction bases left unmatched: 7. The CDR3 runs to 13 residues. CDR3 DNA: TGCAGTGCTCGCAGGACAGGACTCTATGGCTACACCTTC. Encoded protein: CSARRTGLYGYTF.

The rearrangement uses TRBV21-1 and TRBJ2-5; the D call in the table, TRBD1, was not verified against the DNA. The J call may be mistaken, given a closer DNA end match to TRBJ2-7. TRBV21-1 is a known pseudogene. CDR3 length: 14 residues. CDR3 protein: CASQFNTGSYEQYF. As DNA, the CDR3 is TGTGCCAGCCAGTTTAATACAGGTAGCTACGAGCAGTACTTC.

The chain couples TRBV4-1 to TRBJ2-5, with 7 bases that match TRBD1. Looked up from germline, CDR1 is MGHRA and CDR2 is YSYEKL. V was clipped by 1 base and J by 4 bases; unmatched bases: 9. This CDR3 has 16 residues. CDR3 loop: CASSQGTGVSGETQYF. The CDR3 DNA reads TGCGCCAGCAGCCAAGGAACAGGGGTATCGGGAGAGACCCAGTACTTC.